Listed below are T cell receptor beta chains from one sample, sequenced in a study of naive and memory T cell subsets. Via MiXCR, TCRdb re-called the UMI-ligation and nested PCR reads, giving one row per CDR3 protein. The table includes approximately 140,000 distinct CDR3 sequences, approximately 20% detected once. The sequencing input was naive CD8+ T cells from blood. The receptor source for this set is a human donor in good health. CDR3s include the opening cysteine and the closing phenylalanine or tryptophan. A D gene is named only where the DNA matches it firmly. Size is stated for part of the rows, as once, few or many counts, or as a class when the clone is expanded.

>NA|TRBV29-1|NA|13|TRBJ1-1
TGCAGCGTTGAGGACAGCAAGAACACTGAAGCTTTCTTT
CSVEDSKNTEAFF
>NA|TRBV28|NA|11|TRBJ2-2
TGTGCCAGCTCTCCCAGTGTGGAGCTGTTTTTT
CASSPSVELFF
>NA|TRBV28|few|14|TRBJ2-7
TGTGCCAGCAGTTTATTTGGGGGGGCCCTCGAGCAGTACTTC
CASSLFGGALEQYF
>NA|TRBV27|few|12|TRBJ2-7
TGTGCCAGCAGTCCCAACTACTACGAGCAGTACTTC
CASSPNYYEQYF
>NA|TRBV6-7|NA|17|TRBJ2-3
TGTGCCAGCAGTTACAACCTACGACTAGAAGGGATAGATACGCAGTATTTT
CASSYNLRLEGIDTQYF
>NA|TRBV27|NA|13|TRBJ1-5
TGTGCCAGCAGTTTAACCTTATGGCAGCCCCAGCATTTT
CASSLTLWQPQHF
>NA|TRBV12-3/TRBV12-4|NA|11|TRBJ1-4
TGTGCCAGCAGTTTCCATGAAAAACTGTTTTTT
CASSFHEKLFF
>TRBD2|TRBV12-3/TRBV12-4|few|19|TRBJ2-7
TGTGCCAGCAGTTTAGCGGGACAATGGACTAGCGGGATATCCTACGAGCAGTACTTC
CASSLAGQWTSGISYEQYF
>NA|TRBV21-1|NA|16|TRBJ2-7
TGTGCCAGCAGCATTCTCCCGGGACAGGACCTCTACGAGCAGTACTTC
CASSILPGQDLYEQYF
>NA|TRBV6-2/TRBV6-3|NA|12|TRBJ2-7
TGTGCCAGCAGTCCTCCGTGGGACGAGCAGTACTTC
CASSPPWDEQYF
>TRBD2|TRBV20-1|few|16|TRBJ2-1
TGCAGTGCTAGAGATGGGACTAGCGGAAACTACAATGAGCAGTTCTTC
CSARDGTSGNYNEQFF
>NA|TRBV9|NA|17|TRBJ2-6
TGTGCCAGCAGCGGTGGGGGACTGTACTCTGGGGCCAACGTCCTGACTTTC
CASSGGGLYSGANVLTF
>NA|TRBV7-2|few|12|TRBJ2-1
TGTGCCAGCAGCTTAGTCTGGAATGAGCAGTTCTTC
CASSLVWNEQFF
>NA|TRBV29-1|few|11|TRBJ2-3
TGCAGCGCCACCCAGACAGATACGCAGTATTTT
CSATQTDTQYF
>NA|TRBV20-1|few|13|TRBJ1-5
TGCAGTGCTAGAACCAGGAGCAATCAGCCCCAGCATTTT
CSARTRSNQPQHF
>NA|TRBV6-5|few|13|TRBJ1-5
TGTGCCAGCAGTTGGGGCGGTAATCAGCCCCAGCATTTT
CASSWGGNQPQHF
>NA|TRBV19|NA|11|TRBJ2-1
TGTGCCAGTAGTATGGGGGATATGCAGTTCTTC
CASSMGDMQFF
>NA|TRBV5-1|few|15|TRBJ2-1
TGCGCCAGCAGCACTGACAAAAGCTCCTACAATGAGCAGTTCTTC
CASSTDKSSYNEQFF
>NA|TRBV27|NA|14|TRBJ2-7
TGTGCCAGCAGCACAGGGTCAGGTCTCTACGAGCAGTACTTC
CASSTGSGLYEQYF
>NA|TRBV12-3/TRBV12-4|few|11|TRBJ1-1
TGTGCCAGCGAGATGAACACTGAAGCTTTCTTT
CASEMNTEAFF
>NA|TRBV7-6|NA|13|TRBJ1-1
TGTGCCACTCTGGACAAGATGAACACTGAAGCTTTCTTT
CATLDKMNTEAFF
>TRBD1|TRBV27|few|14|TRBJ2-3
TGTGCCAGCACGCCGGGACAGGGGGCGGATACGCAGTATTTT
CASTPGQGADTQYF
>TRBD2|TRBV7-9|NA|17|TRBJ2-3
TGTGCCAGCAGCTTAGCTCGACTAGCGGCGAGCACAGATACGCAGTATTTT
CASSLARLAASTDTQYF
>NA|TRBV19|NA|14|TRBJ2-2
TGTGCCAGTAGTATCGGTCGGGTTACCGGGGAGCTGTTTTTT
CASSIGRVTGELFF
>NA|TRBV24-1|few|15|TRBJ2-3
TGTGCCACCAGTGATTCCGAGGACAGCACAGATACGCAGTATTTT
CATSDSEDSTDTQYF
>NA|TRBV28|NA|14|TRBJ1-5
TGTGCCAGCAGTTTGGAAGGGAATAATCAGCCCCAGCATTTT
CASSLEGNNQPQHF
>NA|TRBV5-1|few|14|TRBJ1-1
TGCGCCAGCAGCTTGTTCCGGGGGGAGACTGAAGCTTTCTTT
CASSLFRGETEAFF
>NA|TRBV12-3/TRBV12-4|NA|13|TRBJ2-3
TGTGCCAGCAGTTTAGCTCTCACAGATACGCAGTATTTT
CASSLALTDTQYF
>NA|TRBV28|NA|13|TRBJ2-7
TGTGCCAGCAGTTTAAGGGGGTCCCACGAGCAGTACTTC
CASSLRGSHEQYF
>NA|TRBV27|few|16|TRBJ2-1
TGTGCCAGCAGTTCCAGTACGCTAAGCTCCTACAATGAGCAGTTCTTC
CASSSSTLSSYNEQFF
>NA|TRBV5-6|NA|17|TRBJ2-1
TGTGCCAGCAGCTTGGGGGACATTACTACGTCCTACAATGAGCAGTTCTTC
CASSLGDITTSYNEQFF
>TRBD2|TRBV28|few|16|TRBJ2-7
TGTGCCAGCAGTTCCAGGGAGATGGGACTAGCGAACGAGCAGTACTTC
CASSSREMGLANEQYF
>TRBD1|TRBV19|few|13|TRBJ1-2
TGTGCCACCGTAACAGGGGGCCGCAATGGCTACACCTTC
CATVTGGRNGYTF
>NA|TRBV7-7|NA|14|TRBJ2-2
TGTGCCAGCAGCCCAGAGCCAACCACCGGGGAGCTGTTTTTT
CASSPEPTTGELFF
>TRBD1|TRBV12-3/TRBV12-4|NA|15|TRBJ2-1
TGTGCCAGCAGGCCACAGGGGATTTCCTACAATGAGCAGTTCTTC
CASRPQGISYNEQFF
>NA|TRBV6-6|NA|14|TRBJ2-7
TGTGCCAGCAGTTCCTTCATGGACAGAGGCGAGCAGTACTTC
CASSSFMDRGEQYF
>NA|TRBV7-9|few|14|TRBJ2-1
TGTGCCAGCAGCTTAGGGTGGGAAGATCCTGCGCAGTTCTTC
CASSLGWEDPAQFF
>NA|TRBV9|NA|16|TRBJ2-1
TGTGCCAGCAGCGTAGACAGCGGGTACTCCTACAATGAGCAGTTCTTC
CASSVDSGYSYNEQFF
>TRBD2|TRBV6-2/TRBV6-3|few|16|TRBJ2-1
TGTGCCAGCAGCGCGCGACTAGCGGGAGGGCCCGATGAGCAGTTCTTC
CASSARLAGGPDEQFF
>NA|TRBV11-2|NA|17|TRBJ2-5
TGTGCCAGCAGCTTAATAGGGGGGAGGGCCGGGCAAGAGACCCAGTACTTC
CASSLIGGRAGQETQYF
>NA|TRBV5-7|few|12|TRBJ2-7
TGTGCCTCCAGGGACGGAGTCTACGAGCAGTACTTC
CASRDGVYEQYF
>TRBD2|TRBV6-5|few|13|TRBJ2-3
TGTGCCAGCGTCCGGGGACTAGGAGATACGCAGTATTTT
CASVRGLGDTQYF
>NA|TRBV6-6|NA|13|TRBJ2-2
TGTGCCAGCAGTTCACTAGCACCCGGGGAGCTGTTTTTT
CASSSLAPGELFF
>NA|TRBV27|few|13|TRBJ2-1
TGTGCCAGCACCGTCGGGCCCTACAATGAGCAGTTCTTC
CASTVGPYNEQFF
>NA|TRBV9|NA|13|TRBJ1-1
TGTGCCAGCAGCCTCGGCCGCGTGGAGGAAGCTTTCTTT
CASSLGRVEEAFF
>TRBD2|TRBV2|NA|15|TRBJ2-2
TGTGCCAGCACCGGGACTAGCGGGACCACCGGGGAGCTGTTTTTT
CASTGTSGTTGELFF
>NA|TRBV2|NA|14|TRBJ1-1
TGTGCCAGCAGTGAAGCCGCAGGGTTCACTGAAGCTTTCTTT
CASSEAAGFTEAFF
>NA|TRBV29-1|NA|12|TRBJ2-1
TGCAGCGCCTGGGACACCTACAATGAGCAGTTCTTC
CSAWDTYNEQFF
>NA|TRBV2|few|15|TRBJ2-3
TGTGCCAGCAGTGAAGGGACGGACCCCACAGATACGCAGTATTTT
CASSEGTDPTDTQYF
>NA|TRBV2|NA|13|TRBJ2-3
TGTGCCAGCAGTGTCGGAGGTGAAGATACGCAGTATTTT
CASSVGGEDTQYF
>NA|TRBV29-1|few|10|TRBJ2-5
TGCAGCGTTCATCAAGAGACCCAGTACTTC
CSVHQETQYF
>NA|TRBV29-1|many|17|TRBJ1-1
TGCAGCGTTTGGTTAGCCGTACCAGGGGAAATGAACACTGAAGCTTTCTTT
CSVWLAVPGEMNTEAFF
>TRBD1|TRBV5-6|NA|13|TRBJ2-7
TGTGCCAGCAGCTTCCGGGACAGATACGAGCAGTACTTC
CASSFRDRYEQYF
>NA|TRBV7-9|NA|15|TRBJ2-7
TGTGCCAGCAGTGGACCCAGGGGTCCAACCTACGAGCAGTACTTC
CASSGPRGPTYEQYF
>NA|TRBV29-1|few|13|TRBJ2-4
TGCAGCGTTGAAGCGGGCTGGGAAAACATTCAGTACTTC
CSVEAGWENIQYF
>NA|TRBV29-1|NA|13|TRBJ1-1
TGCAGCGTTGAGGCAGGGTTAGACACTGAAGCTTTCTTT
CSVEAGLDTEAFF
>NA|TRBV5-1|few|15|TRBJ2-1
TGCGCCAGCAGCCCGGACTGGGCCCAATACAATGAGCAGTTCTTC
CASSPDWAQYNEQFF